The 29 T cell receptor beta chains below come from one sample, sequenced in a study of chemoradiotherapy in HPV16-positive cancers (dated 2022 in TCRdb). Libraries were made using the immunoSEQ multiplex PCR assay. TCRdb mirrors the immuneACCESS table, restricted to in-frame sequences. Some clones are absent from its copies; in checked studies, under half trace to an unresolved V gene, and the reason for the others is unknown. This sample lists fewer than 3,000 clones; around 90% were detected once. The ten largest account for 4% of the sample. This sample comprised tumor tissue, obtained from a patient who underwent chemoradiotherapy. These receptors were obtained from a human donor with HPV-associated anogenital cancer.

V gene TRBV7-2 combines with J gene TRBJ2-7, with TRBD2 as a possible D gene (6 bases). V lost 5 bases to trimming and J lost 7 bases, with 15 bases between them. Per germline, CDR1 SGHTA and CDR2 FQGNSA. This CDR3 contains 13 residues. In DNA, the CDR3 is TGTGCCAGCAGCCCTAAGCGGGTTCGGGAGCAGTACTTC. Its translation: CASSPKRVREQYF. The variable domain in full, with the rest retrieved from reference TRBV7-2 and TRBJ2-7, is GAGVSQSPSNKVTEKGKDVELRCDPISGHTALYWYRQSLGQGLEFLIYFQGNSAPDKSGLPSDRFSAERTGGSVSTLTIQRTQQEDSAVYLCASSPKRVREQYFGPGTRLTVT.

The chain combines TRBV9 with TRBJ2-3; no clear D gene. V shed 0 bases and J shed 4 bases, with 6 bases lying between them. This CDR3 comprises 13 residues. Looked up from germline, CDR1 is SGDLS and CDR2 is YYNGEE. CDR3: CASSVDGPDTQYF. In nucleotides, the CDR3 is TGTGCCAGCAGCGTAGACGGACCAGATACGCAGTATTTT. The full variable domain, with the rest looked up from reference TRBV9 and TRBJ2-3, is DSGVTQTPKHLITATGQRVTLRCSPRSGDLSVYWYQQSLDQGLQFLIQYYNGEERAKGNILERFSAQQFPDLHSELNLSSLELGDSALYFCASSVDGPDTQYFGPGTRLTVL.

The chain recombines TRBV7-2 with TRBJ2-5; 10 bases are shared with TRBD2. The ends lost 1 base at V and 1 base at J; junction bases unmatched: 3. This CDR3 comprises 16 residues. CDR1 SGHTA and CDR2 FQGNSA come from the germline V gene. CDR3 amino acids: CASSLVGTSAQETQYF. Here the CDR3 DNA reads TGTGCCAGCAGCTTAGTCGGGACTAGCGCCCAAGAGACCCAGTACTTC. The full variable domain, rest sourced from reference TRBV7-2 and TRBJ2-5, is GAGVSQSPSNKVTEKGKDVELRCDPISGHTALYWYRQSLGQGLEFLIYFQGNSAPDKSGLPSDRFSAERTGGSVSTLTIQRTQQEDSAVYLCASSLVGTSAQETQYFGPGTRLLVL.

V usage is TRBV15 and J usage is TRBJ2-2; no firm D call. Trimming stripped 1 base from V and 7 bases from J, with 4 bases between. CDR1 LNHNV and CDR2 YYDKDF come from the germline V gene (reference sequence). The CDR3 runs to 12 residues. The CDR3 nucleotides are TGTGCCACCAGCAGAGCTAACGGGGAGCTGTTTTTT. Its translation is CATSRANGELFF.

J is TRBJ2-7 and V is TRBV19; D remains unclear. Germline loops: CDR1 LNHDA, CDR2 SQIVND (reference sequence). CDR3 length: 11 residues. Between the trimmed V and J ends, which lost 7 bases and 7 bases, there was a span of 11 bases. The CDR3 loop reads CASMDSREQYF. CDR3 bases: TGTGCCAGTATGGATAGTCGTGAGCAGTACTTC.

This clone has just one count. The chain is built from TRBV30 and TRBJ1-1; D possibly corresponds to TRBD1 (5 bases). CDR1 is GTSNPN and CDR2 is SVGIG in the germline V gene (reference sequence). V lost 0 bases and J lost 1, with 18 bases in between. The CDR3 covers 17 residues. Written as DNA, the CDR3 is TGTGCCTGGAGTGTACTAACAAGGGGATGGACGAACACTGAAGCTTTCTTT. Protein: CAWSVLTRGWTNTEAFF.

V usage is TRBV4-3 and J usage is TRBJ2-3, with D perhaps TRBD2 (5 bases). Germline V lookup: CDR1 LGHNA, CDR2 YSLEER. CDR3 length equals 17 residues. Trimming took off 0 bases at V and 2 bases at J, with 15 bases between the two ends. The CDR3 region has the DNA TGCGCCAGCAGCCAAGATTGGGGAGCCTCCGCCACAGATACGCAGTATTTT. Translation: CASSQDWGASATDTQYF.

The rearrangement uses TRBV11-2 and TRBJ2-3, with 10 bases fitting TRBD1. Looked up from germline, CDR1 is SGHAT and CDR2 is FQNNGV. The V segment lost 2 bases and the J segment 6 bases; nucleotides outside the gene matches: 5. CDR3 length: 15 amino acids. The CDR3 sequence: CASSLRTGGLDTQYF. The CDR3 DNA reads TGTGCCAGCAGCTTAAGGACAGGGGGTTTGGATACGCAGTATTTT.

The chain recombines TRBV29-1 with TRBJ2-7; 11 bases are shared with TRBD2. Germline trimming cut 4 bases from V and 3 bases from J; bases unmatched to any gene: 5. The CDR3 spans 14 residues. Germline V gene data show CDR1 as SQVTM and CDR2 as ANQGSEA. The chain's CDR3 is CSVVTLAGGYEQYF. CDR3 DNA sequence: TGCAGCGTTGTTACGCTAGCGGGAGGCTACGAGCAGTACTTC.

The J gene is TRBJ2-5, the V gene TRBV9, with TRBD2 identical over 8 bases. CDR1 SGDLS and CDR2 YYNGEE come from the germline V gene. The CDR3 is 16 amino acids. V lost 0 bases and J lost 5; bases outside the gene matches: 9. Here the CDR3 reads CASSVAGGTAGETQYF. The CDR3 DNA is TGTGCCAGCAGCGTAGCGGGGGGGACTGCAGGGGAGACCCAGTACTTC.

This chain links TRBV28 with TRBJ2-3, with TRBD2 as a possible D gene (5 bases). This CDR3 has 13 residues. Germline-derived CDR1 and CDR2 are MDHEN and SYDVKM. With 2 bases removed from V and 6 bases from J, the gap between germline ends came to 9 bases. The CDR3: CASSLASRDTQYF. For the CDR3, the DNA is TGTGCCAGCAGTTTAGCTAGCAGGGATACGCAGTATTTT.

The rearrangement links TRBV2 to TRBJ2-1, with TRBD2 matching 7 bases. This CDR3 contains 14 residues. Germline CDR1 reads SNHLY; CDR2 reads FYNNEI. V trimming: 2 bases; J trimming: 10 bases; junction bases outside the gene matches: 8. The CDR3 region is CASSETGGPREQFF. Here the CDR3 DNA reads TGTGCCAGCAGTGAAACGGGAGGCCCGAGAGAGCAGTTCTTC.

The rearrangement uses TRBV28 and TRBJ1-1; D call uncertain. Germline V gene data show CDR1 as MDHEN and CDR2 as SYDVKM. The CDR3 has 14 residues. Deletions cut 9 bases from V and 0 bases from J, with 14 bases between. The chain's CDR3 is CASMEGLMNTEAFF. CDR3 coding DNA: TGTGCCAGTATGGAAGGGCTCATGAACACTGAAGCTTTCTTT.

The CDR3 reads CASSLSGSYNEQFF. CDR3 nucleotides: TGTGCCAGCAGTCTTTCAGGCTCCTACAATGAGCAGTTCTTC. This chain joins TRBV27 and TRBJ2-1; no reliable D call. This CDR3 contains 14 residues. Trimming took off 5 bases at V and 0 bases at J, with 8 bases between the two ends. Germline CDR1 is MNHEY and CDR2 is SMNVEV (reference sequence).

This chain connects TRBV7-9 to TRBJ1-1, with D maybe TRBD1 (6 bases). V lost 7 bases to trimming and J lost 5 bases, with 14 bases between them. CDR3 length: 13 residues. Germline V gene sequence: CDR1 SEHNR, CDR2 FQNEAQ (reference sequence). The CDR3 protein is CASTPGGRTEAFF. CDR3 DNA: TGTGCCAGCACGCCGGGGGGCAGGACTGAAGCTTTCTTT.

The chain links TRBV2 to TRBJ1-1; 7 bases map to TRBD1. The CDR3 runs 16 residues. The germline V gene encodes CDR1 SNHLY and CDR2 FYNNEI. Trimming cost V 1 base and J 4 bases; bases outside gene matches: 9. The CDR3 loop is CASSEGLGGGSTEAFF. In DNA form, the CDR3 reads TGTGCCAGCAGTGAAGGGTTAGGAGGGGGCAGCACTGAAGCTTTCTTT.

CDR3 coding DNA: TGCAGCGTGGGAACAGGCACCGGGGAGCTGTTTTTT. Translation: CSVGTGTGELFF. The genes are TRBV29-1 and TRBJ2-2; a possible D gene is TRBD1 (5 bases). The CDR3 length is 12 residues. Germline V gene data show CDR1 as SQVTM and CDR2 as ANQGSEA. V was shortened by 6 bases and J by 4 bases, with 9 bases between the two germline ends.

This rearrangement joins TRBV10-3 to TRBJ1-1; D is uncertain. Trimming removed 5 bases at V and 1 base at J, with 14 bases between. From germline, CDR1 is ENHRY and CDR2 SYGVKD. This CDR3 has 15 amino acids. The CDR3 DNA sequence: TGTGCCATCAGTCCACGCGGCGACGGGAACACTGAAGCTTTCTTT. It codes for CAISPRGDGNTEAFF.

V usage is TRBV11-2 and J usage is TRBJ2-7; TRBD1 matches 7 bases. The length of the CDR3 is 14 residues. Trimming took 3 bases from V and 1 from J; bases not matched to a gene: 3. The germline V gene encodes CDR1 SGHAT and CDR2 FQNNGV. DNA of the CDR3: TGTGCCAGCAGCTTCGGACAGGAGTCCTACGAGCAGTACTTC. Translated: CASSFGQESYEQYF.

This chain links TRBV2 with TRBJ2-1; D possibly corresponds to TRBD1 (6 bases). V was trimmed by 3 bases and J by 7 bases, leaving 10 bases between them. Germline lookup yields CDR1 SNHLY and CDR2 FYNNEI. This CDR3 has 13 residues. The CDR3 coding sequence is TGTGCCAGCAGTGAGCAGGGGTTTAATGAGCAGTTCTTC. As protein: CASSEQGFNEQFF.

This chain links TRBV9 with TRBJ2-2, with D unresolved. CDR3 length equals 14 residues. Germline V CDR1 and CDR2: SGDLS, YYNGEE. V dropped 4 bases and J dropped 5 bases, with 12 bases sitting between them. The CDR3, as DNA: TGTGCCAGCAGCTTCGACCGTGGGACCGGGGAGCTGTTTTTT. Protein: CASSFDRGTGELFF.

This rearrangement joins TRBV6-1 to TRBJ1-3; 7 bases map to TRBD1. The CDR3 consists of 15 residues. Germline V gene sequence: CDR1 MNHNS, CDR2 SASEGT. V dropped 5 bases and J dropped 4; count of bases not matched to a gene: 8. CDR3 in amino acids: CASSLYGQEGNTIYF. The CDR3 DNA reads TGTGCCAGCAGTCTGTACGGACAGGAGGGAAACACCATATATTTT.

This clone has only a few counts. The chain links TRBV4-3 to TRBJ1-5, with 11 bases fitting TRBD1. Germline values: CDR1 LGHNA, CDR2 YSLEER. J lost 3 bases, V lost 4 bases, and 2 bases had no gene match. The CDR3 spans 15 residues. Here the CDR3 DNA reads TGCGCCAGCAGCCGGGACAGGGGGATCAATCAGCCCCAGCATTTT. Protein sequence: CASSRDRGINQPQHF.

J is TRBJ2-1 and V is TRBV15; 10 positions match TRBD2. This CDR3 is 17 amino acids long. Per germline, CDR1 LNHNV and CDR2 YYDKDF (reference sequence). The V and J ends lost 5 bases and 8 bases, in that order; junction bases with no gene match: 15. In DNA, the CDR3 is TGTGCCACCAGCGGCTATAGCGGGGGGATGAGAAGAGATGAGCAGTTCTTC. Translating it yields CATSGYSGGMRRDEQFF. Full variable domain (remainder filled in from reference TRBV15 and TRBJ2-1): DAMVIQNPRYQVTQFGKPVTLSCSQTLNHNVMYWYQQKSSQAPKLLFHYYDKDFNNEADTPDNFQSRRPNTSFCFLDIRSPGLGDTAMYLCATSGYSGGMRRDEQFFGPGTRLTVL.

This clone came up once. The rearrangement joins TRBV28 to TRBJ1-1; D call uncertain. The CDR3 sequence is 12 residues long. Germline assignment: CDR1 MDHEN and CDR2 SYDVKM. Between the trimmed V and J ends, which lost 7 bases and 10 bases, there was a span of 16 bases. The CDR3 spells CASTIPPLGAFF. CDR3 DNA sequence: TGTGCCAGCACCATCCCCCCGCTGGGAGCTTTCTTT.

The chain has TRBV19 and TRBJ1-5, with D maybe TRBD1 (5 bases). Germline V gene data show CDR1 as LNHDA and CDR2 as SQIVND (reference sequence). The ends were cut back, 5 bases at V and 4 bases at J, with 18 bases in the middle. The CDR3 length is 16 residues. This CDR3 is CASSARRQTLNQPQHF. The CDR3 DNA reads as TGTGCCAGTAGTGCCCGACGACAGACTCTAAATCAGCCCCAGCATTTT.

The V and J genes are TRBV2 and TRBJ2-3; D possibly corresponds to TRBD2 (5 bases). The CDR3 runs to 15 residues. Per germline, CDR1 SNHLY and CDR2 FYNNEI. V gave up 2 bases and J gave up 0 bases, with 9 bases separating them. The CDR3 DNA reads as TGTGCCAGCAGTGAAAGGGTAGCGAGCACAGATACGCAGTATTTT. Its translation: CASSERVASTDTQYF. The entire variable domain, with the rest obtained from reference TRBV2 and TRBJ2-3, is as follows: EPEVTQTPSHQVTQMGQEVILRCVPISNHLYFYWYRQILGQKVEFLVSFYNNEISEKSEIFDDQFSVERPDGSNFTLKIRSTKLEDSAMYFCASSERVASTDTQYFGPGTRLTVL.

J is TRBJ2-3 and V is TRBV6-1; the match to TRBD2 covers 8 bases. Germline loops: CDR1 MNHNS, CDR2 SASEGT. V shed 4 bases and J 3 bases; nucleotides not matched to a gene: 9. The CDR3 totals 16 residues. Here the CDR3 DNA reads TGTGCCAGCAGTGTTTCCAGCGGGAGTGCGACAGATACGCAGTATTTT. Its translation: CASSVSSGSATDTQYF.

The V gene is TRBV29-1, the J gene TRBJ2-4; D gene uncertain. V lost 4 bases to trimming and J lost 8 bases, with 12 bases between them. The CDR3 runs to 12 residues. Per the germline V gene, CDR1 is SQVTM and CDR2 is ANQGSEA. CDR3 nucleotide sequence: TGCAGCGTTGTAGAGAGGAAGGACATTCAGTACTTC. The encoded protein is CSVVERKDIQYF.